The present entry profiles one T cell receptor beta chain with its context. What it recognizes is unknown. In TCRdb, the reads were re-called with MiXCR into one record per CDR3 protein. The sample includes approximately 910,000 distinct CDR3 sequences, roughly 30% of them seen just once. The data stem from a study of T cell repertoires in cytomegalovirus infection. Whole-study context: Carrying CMV and the relevant HLA type showed in public TCR beta signatures. Broader study findings: In two of eight donors, the top clonotype was HLA-C-restricted CMV-specific.

The length of the CDR3 is 12 residues. The ends were cut back, 6 bases at V and 4 bases at J, with 9 bases in the middle. The sample consisted of cultured CD8+ T cells from PBMCs, taken from culture after CMV antigen stimulation. The TCR comes from a human donor in good health (CMV status not recorded). Some clones in this sample may be carry-over from other donors' samples. This rearrangement joins TRBV12-3 or TRBV12-4 to TRBJ1-2; D not certain. CDR3 nucleotide sequence: TGTGCCAGCAGAGACACCATCTATGGCTACACCTTC. Its translation is CASRDTIYGYTF.